Given below is one T cell receptor beta chain in context. The data derive from a study of control samples from healthy donors and cancer patients. Measured with immunoSEQ multiplex PCR; TCRdb has only the in-frame clones, and not every one. In the table there are under 200,000 clones, about 94% of which are singletons. The CDR3 contains 13 residues. Germline V gene sequence: CDR1 SEHNR, CDR2 FQNEAQ (reference sequence). Trimming took 5 bases from V and 7 from J, leaving 12 bases between them. The V gene is TRBV7-9, the J gene TRBJ2-1; D possibly corresponds to TRBD2 (5 bases). The TCR was taken from a man aged 55 to 69 with colorectal cancer. The specimen was PBMCs. The CDR3 DNA reads TGTGCCAGCAGCCTCGCGAGGGCGAATGAGCAGTTCTTC. Its translation is CASSLARANEQFF.